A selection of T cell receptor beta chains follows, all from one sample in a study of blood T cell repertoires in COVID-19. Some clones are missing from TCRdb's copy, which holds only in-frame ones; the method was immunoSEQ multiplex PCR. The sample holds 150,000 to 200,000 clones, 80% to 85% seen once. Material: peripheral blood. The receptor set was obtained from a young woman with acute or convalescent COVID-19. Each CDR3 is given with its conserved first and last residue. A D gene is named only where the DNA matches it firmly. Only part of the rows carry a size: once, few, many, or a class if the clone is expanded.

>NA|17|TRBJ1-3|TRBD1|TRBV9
CASSAPGQGAKGNTIYF
TGTGCCAGCAGCGCCCCGGGACAGGGGGCGAAAGGAAACACCATATATTTT
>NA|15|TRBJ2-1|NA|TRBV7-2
CASSWTGSSYNEQFF
TGTGCCAGCAGCTGGACTGGAAGCTCCTACAATGAGCAGTTCTTC
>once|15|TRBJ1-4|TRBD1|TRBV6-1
CASSETGALGEKLFF
TGTGCCAGCAGTGAGACAGGGGCCCTGGGTGAAAAACTGTTTTTT
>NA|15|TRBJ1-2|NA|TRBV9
CASSTTPGKNYGYTF
TGTGCCAGCAGTACTACGCCAGGGAAGAACTATGGCTACACCTTC
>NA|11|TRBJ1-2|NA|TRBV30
CAYLANYGYTF
TGTGCCTACCTAGCTAACTATGGCTACACCTTC
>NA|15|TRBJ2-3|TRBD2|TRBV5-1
CASSWSGGSTDTQYF
TGCGCCAGCAGCTGGTCGGGGGGGAGCACAGATACGCAGTATTTT
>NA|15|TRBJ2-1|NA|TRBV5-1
CASSLAYSGYDEQFF
TGCGCCAGCAGCTTGGCTTATTCCGGGTACGATGAGCAGTTCTTC
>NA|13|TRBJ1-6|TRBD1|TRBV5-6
CASSPQGDSPLHF
TGTGCCAGCAGCCCACAGGGGGACTCACCCCTCCACTTT
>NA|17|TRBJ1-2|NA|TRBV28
CASRSNLITGGPYGYTF
TGTGCCAGCAGATCCAACCTTATAACCGGAGGTCCCTATGGCTACACCTTC
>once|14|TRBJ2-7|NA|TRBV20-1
CSASKSAAPYEQYF
TGCAGTGCTAGTAAGTCAGCGGCACCCTACGAGCAGTACTTC
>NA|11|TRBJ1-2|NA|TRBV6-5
CASSPGDGYTF
TGTGCCAGCAGTCCCGGGGATGGCTACACCTTC
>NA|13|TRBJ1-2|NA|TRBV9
CASSVRPFYGYTF
TGTGCCAGCAGCGTACGTCCCTTTTATGGCTACACCTTC
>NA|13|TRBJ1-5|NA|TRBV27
CASSIMSNQPQHF
TGTGCCAGCAGTATCATGAGCAATCAGCCCCAGCATTTT
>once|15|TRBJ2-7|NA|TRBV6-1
CASSEGRWGQVEQYF
TGTGCCAGCAGTGAAGGTCGATGGGGGCAAGTCGAGCAGTACTTC
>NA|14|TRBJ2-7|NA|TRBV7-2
CASSLGRGFYEQYF
TGTGCCAGCAGTTTAGGCAGGGGCTTCTACGAGCAGTACTTC
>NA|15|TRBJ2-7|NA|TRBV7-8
CASSLIEGRSYEQYF
TGTGCCAGCAGCTTAATCGAGGGCCGAAGCTACGAGCAGTACTTC
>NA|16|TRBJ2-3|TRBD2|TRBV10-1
CASSPGTSVGTDTQYF
TGCGCCAGCAGTCCCGGGACTAGCGTGGGCACAGATACGCAGTATTTT
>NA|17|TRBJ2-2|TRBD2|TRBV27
CASTPYSGTSFAGELFF
TGTGCCAGCACCCCGTACTCCGGGACTAGCTTCGCCGGGGAGCTGTTTTTT
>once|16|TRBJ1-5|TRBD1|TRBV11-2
CASSQGQGQGNQPQHF
TGTGCCAGCAGCCAGGGACAGGGGCAAGGCAATCAGCCCCAGCATTTT
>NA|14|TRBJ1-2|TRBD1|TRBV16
CASSLGQGPHGYTF
TGTGCCAGCAGCCTAGGACAGGGACCACATGGCTACACCTTC
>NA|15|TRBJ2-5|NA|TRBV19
CASRLVGGKGETQYF
TGTGCCAGTAGATTGGTCGGCGGGAAGGGGGAGACCCAGTACTTC
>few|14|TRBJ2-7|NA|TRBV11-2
CASSLRRWLDEQYF
TGTGCCAGCAGCTTGCGTCGATGGTTGGACGAGCAGTACTTC
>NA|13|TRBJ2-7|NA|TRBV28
CASSLSGVYEQYF
TGTGCCAGCAGTTTATCCGGGGTCTACGAGCAGTACTTC
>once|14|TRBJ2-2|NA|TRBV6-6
CASSRTGIAGELFF
TGTGCCAGCAGCAGAACAGGGATCGCCGGGGAGCTGTTTTTT
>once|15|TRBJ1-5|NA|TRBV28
CASRRSTGHNQPQHF
TGTGCCAGCAGGCGATCGACAGGACACAATCAGCCCCAGCATTTT
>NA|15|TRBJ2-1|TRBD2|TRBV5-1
CASRGLASGSVEQFF
TGCGCCAGCAGAGGACTGGCTAGCGGGAGTGTTGAGCAGTTCTTC
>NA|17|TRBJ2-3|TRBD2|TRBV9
CASSVRPSGALADTQYF
TGTGCCAGCAGCGTACGGCCTAGCGGAGCTCTAGCAGATACGCAGTATTTT
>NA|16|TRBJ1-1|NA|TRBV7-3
CASSLFPVARNTEAFF
TGTGCCAGCAGCTTGTTTCCGGTCGCGAGGAACACTGAAGCTTTCTTT
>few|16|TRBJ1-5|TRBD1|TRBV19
CASSINMGTGQQPQHF
TGTGCCAGTAGTATAAATATGGGGACAGGGCAACAGCCCCAGCATTTT
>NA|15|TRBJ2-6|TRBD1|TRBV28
CASSRDRAGANVLTF
TGTGCCAGCAGCAGGGACAGGGCTGGGGCCAACGTCCTGACTTTC
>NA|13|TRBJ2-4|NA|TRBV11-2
CASSSLAWNIQYF
TGTGCCAGCAGTTCCCTAGCGTGGAACATTCAGTACTTC
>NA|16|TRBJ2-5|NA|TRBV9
CASSVSGSGRQETQYF
TGTGCCAGCAGCGTTTCAGGATCCGGGAGACAAGAGACCCAGTACTTC
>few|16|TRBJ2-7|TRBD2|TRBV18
CASSPGTSGVNYEQYF
TGTGCCAGCTCCCCAGGGACTAGCGGGGTAAACTACGAGCAGTACTTC
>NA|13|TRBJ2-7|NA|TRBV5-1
CASSLAFNYEQYF
TGCGCCAGCAGCTTGGCCTTTAACTACGAGCAGTACTTC
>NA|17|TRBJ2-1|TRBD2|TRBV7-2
CASSLRAGTSGNNEQFF
TGTGCCAGCAGCTTGCGAGCCGGGACTAGCGGGAACAATGAGCAGTTCTTC
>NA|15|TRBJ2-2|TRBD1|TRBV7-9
CASSLGQGIAGELFF
TGTGCCAGCAGCTTGGGACAGGGTATCGCCGGGGAGCTGTTTTTT
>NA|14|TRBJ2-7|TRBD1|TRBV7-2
CASSLGGDRSQQYF
TGTGCCAGCAGCTTAGGGGGGGACAGGTCTCAGCAGTACTTC
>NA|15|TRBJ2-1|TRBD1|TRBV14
CASSLPGTGSLEQFF
TGTGCCAGCAGTCTCCCCGGGACAGGGTCTCTTGAGCAGTTCTTC
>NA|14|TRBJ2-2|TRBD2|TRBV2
CASRIGEGTGELFF
TGTGCCAGCAGGATTGGGGAGGGTACCGGGGAGCTGTTTTTT
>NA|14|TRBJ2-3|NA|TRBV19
CASSKVAITDTQYF
TGTGCCAGTAGTAAGGTAGCGATCACAGATACGCAGTATTTT
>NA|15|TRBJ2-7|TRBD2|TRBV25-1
CASSEYSGTAGEQYF
TGTGCCAGCAGTGAATATAGCGGGACGGCCGGGGAGCAGTACTTC
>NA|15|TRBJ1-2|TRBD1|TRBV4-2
CASSPQMAGGGGYTF
TGTGCCAGCAGCCCACAGATGGCGGGAGGGGGCGGCTACACCTTC
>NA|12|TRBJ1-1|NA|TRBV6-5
CASRGGVTEAFF
TGTGCCAGCAGAGGAGGAGTTACTGAAGCTTTCTTT